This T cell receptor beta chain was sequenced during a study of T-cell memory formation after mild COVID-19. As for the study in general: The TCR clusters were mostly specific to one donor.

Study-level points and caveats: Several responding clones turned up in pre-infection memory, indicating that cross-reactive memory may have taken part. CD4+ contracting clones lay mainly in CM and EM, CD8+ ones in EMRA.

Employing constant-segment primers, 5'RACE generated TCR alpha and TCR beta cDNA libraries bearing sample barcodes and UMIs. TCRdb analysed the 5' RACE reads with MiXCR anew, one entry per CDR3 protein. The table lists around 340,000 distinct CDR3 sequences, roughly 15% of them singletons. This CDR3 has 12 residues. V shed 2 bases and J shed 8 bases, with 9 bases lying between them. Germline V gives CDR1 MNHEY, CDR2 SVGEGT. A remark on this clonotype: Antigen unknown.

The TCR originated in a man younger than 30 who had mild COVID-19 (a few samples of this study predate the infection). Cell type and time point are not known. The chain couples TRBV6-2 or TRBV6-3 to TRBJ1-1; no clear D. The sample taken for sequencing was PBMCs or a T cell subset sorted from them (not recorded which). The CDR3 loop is CASSYARIEAFF. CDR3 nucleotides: TGTGCCAGCAGTTACGCGCGGATCGAAGCTTTCTTT.